This T cell receptor beta chain stems from a study of cytomegalovirus exposure and HLA in healthy donors. This clone showed up just once. The CDR3 spans 17 residues. The V segment lost 6 bases and the J segment 4 bases; nucleotides outside the gene matches: 11. Germline loops: CDR1 SGHTA, CDR2 FQGNSA. PCR primers comprised 60 Vbeta and 13 Jbeta primers. Method: immunoSEQ multiplex PCR; TCRdb's copy keeps in-frame clones and lacks some. The sample holds about 85,000 clones, around four fifths seen once. The TCR originated in a boy aged 5-17 years in good health and CMV-seronegative. The sequenced sample was PBMCs. V and J are TRBV7-2 and TRBJ2-2; 10 nucleotides match TRBD2. CDR3 loop: CASRPNLAGAGTGELFF. The CDR3 coding sequence is TGTGCCAGCAGACCAAACCTAGCGGGAGCGGGCACCGGGGAGCTGTTTTTT.